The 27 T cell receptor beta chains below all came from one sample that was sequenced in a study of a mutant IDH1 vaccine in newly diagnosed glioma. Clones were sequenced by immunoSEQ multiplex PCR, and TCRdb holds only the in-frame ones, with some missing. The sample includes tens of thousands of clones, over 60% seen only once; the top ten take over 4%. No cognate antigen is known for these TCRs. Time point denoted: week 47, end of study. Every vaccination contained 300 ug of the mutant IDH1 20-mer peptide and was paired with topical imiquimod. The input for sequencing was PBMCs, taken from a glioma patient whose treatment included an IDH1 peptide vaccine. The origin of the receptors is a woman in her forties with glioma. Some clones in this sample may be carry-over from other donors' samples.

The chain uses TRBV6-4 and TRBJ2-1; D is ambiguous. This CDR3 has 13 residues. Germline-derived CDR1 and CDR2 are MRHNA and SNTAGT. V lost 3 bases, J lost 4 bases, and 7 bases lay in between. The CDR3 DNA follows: TGTGCCAGCAGTGAAACTGAATACAATGAGCAGTTCTTC. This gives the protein CASSETEYNEQFF.

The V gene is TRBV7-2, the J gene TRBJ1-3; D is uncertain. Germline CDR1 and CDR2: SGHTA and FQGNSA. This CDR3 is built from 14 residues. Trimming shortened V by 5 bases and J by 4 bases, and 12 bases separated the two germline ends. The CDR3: CASSLRGMGNTIYF. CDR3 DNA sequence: TGTGCCAGCAGCCTGCGAGGCATGGGAAACACCATATATTTT.

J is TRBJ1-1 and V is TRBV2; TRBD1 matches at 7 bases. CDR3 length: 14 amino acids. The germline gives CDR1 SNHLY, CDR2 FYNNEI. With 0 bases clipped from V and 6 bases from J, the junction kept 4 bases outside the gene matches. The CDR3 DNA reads TGTGCCAGCAGTGAAGCAACAGGGGCGGCTGAAGCTTTCTTT. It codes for CASSEATGAAEAFF.

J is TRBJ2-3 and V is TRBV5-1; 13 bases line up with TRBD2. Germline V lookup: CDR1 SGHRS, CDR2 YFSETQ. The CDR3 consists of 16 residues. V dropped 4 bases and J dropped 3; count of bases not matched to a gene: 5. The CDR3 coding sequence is TGCGCCAGCAGCCGCCTGGGACTAGCGGGGACAGATACGCAGTATTTT. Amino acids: CASSRLGLAGTDTQYF.

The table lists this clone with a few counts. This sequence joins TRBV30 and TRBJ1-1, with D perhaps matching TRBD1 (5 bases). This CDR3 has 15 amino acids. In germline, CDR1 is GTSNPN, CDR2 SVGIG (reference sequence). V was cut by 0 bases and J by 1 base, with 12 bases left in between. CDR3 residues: CAWSVKLGGNTEAFF. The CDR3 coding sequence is TGTGCCTGGAGTGTAAAGCTTGGGGGGAACACTGAAGCTTTCTTT.

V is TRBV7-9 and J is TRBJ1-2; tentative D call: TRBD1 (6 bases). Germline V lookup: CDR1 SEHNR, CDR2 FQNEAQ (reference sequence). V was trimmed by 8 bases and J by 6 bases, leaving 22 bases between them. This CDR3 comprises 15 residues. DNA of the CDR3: TGTGCCAGCCGCCCCGGGGCGGGACAAGGAGATGGCTACACCTTC. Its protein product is CASRPGAGQGDGYTF.

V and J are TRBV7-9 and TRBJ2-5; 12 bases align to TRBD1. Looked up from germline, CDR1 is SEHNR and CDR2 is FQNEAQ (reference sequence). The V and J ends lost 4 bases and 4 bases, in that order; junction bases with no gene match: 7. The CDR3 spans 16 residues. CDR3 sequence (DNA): TGTGCCAGCAGCTCCAGTGGGACAGGGGGCCGAGAGACCCAGTACTTC. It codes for CASSSSGTGGRETQYF.

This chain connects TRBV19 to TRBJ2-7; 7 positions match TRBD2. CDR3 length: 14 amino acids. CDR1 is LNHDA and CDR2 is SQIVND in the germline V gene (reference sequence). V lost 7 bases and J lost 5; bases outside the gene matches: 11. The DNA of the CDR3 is TGTGCCAGTACCCGGGACTACACTTCGGACGAGCAGTACTTC. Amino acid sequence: CASTRDYTSDEQYF.

Written as DNA, the CDR3 is TGTGCCAGCAGTTATGGGCAGAGCTACGAGCAGTACTTC. Translated: CASSYGQSYEQYF. The chain joins TRBV6-5 to TRBJ2-7; D unresolved. The CDR3 contains 13 residues. Germline CDR1 MNHEY, CDR2 SVGAGI. Trimming stripped 3 bases from V and 3 bases from J, with 9 bases between.

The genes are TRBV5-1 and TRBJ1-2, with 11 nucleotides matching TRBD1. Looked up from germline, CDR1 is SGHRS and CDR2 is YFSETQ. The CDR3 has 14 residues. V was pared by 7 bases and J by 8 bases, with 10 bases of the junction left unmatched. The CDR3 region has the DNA TGCGCCAGCGGACCGGGACAGGGGGTTCCCGGCTACACCTTC. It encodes CASGPGQGVPGYTF.

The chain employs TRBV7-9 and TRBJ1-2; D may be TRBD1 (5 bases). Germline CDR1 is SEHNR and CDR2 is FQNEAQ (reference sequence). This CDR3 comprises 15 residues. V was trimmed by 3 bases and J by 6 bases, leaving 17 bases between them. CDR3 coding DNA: TGTGCCAGCAGCTTCTTTTCGGGGGGTAGCGATGGCTACACCTTC. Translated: CASSFFSGGSDGYTF.

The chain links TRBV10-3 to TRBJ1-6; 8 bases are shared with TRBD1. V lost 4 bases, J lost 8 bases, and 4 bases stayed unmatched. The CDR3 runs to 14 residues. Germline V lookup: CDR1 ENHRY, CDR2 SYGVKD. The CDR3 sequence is CAISADRDHSPLHF. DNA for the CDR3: TGTGCCATCAGTGCGGACAGGGACCATTCACCCCTCCACTTT.

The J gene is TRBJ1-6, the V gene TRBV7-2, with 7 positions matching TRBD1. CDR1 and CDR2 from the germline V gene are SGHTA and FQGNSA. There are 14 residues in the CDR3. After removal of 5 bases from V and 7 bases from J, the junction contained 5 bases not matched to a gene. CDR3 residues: CASSTGQLNSPLHF. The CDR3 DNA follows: TGTGCCAGCAGCACGGGACAGCTAAATTCACCCCTCCACTTT.

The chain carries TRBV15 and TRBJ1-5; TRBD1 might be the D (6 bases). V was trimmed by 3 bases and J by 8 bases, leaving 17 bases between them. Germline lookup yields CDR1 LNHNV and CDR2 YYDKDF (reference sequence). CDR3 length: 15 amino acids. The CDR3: CATSSRPVWDKPQHF. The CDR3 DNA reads TGTGCCACCAGCAGCCGCCCGGTTTGGGACAAGCCCCAGCATTTT.

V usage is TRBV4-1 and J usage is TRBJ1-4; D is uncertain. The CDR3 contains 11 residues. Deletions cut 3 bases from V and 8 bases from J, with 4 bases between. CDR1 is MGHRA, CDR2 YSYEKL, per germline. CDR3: CASSHGEKLFF. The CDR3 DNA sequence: TGCGCCAGCAGCCATGGCGAAAAACTGTTTTTT.

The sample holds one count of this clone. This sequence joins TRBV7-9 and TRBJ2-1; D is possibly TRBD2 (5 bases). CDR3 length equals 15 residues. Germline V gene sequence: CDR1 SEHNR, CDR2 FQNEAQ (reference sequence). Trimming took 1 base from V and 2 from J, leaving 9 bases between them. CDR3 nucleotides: TGTGCCAGCAGCTTAGACAGCGGTGCCTACAATGAGCAGTTCTTC. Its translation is CASSLDSGAYNEQFF.

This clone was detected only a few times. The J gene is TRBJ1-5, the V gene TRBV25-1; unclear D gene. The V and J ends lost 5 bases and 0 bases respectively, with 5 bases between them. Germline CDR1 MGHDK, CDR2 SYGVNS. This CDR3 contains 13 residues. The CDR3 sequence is CASSTVSNQPQHF. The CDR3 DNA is TGTGCCAGCAGTACGGTTAGCAATCAGCCCCAGCATTTT.

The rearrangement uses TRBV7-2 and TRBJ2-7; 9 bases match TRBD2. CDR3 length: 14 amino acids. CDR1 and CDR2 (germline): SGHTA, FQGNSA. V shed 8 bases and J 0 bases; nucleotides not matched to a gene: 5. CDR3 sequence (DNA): TGTGCCAGCCGAAGCGGGGGGCCCTCCTACGAGCAGTACTTC. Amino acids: CASRSGGPSYEQYF. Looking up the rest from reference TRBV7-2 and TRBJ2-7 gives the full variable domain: GAGVSQSPSNKVTEKGKDVELRCDPISGHTALYWYRQSLGQGLEFLIYFQGNSAPDKSGLPSDRFSAERTGGSVSTLTIQRTQQEDSAVYLCASRSGGPSYEQYFGPGTRLTVT.

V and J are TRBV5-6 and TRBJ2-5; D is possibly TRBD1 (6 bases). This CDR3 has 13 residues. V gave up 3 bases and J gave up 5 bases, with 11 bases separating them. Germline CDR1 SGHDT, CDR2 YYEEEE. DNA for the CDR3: TGTGCCAGCAGCTCACAGGGCGTGGAGACCCAGTACTTC. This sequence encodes CASSSQGVETQYF.

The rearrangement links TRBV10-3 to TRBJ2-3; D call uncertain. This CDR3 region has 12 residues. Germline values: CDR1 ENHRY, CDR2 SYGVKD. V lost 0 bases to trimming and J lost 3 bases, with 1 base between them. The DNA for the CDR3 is TGTGCCATCAGTGAGTCGACAGATACGCAGTATTTT. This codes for CAISESTDTQYF.

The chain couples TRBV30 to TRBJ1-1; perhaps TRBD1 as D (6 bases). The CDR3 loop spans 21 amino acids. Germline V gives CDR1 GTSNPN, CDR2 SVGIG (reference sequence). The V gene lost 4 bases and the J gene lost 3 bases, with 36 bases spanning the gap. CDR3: CAWNDPMPGVNPQEGDTEAFF. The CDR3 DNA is TGTGCCTGGAATGACCCTATGCCTGGAGTGAACCCACAGGAGGGGGACACTGAAGCTTTCTTT. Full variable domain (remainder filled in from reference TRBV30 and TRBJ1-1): SQTIHQWPATLVQPVGSPLSLECTVEGTSNPNLYWYRQAAGRGLQLLFYSVGIGQISSEVPQNLSASRPQDRQFILSSKKLLLSDSGFYLCAWNDPMPGVNPQEGDTEAFFGQGTRLTVV.

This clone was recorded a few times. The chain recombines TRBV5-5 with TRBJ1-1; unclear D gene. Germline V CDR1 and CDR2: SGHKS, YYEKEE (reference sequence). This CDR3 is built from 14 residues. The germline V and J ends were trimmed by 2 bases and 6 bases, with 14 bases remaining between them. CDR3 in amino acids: CASSLWDGVAEAFF. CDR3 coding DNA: TGTGCCAGCAGCTTATGGGATGGGGTCGCTGAAGCTTTCTTT.

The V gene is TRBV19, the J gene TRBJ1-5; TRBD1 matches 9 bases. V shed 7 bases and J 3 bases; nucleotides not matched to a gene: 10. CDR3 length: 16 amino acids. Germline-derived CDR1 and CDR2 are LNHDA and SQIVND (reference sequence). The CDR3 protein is CASTLVGTGFNQPQHF. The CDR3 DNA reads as TGTGCCAGTACCCTTGTGGGGACAGGGTTCAATCAGCCCCAGCATTTT.

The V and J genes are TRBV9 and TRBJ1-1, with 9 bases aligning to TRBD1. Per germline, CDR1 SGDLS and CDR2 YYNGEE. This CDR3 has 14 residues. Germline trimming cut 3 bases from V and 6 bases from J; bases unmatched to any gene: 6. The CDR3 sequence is CASSEDRGGPEAFF. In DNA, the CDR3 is TGTGCCAGCAGCGAAGACAGGGGGGGACCTGAAGCTTTCTTT.

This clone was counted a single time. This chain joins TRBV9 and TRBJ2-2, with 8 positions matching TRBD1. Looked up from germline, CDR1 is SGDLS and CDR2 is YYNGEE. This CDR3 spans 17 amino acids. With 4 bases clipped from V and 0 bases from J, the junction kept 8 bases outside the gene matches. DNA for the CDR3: TGTGCCAGCAGCACCCCTGGGACAGGAGCGAACACCGGGGAGCTGTTTTTT. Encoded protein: CASSTPGTGANTGELFF.

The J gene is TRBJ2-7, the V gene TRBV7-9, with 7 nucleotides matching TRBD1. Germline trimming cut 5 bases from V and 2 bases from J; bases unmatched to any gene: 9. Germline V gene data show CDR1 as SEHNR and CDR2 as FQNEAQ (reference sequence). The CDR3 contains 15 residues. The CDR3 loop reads CASSRGTATTYEQYF. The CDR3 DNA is TGTGCCAGCAGCCGAGGGACAGCAACTACCTACGAGCAGTACTTC.

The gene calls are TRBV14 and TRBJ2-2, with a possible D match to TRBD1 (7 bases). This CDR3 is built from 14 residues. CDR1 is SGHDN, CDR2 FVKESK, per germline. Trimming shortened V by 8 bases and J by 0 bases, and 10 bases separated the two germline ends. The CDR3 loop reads CASRGTANTGELFF. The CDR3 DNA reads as TGTGCCAGCCGGGGGACAGCGAACACCGGGGAGCTGTTTTTT.